The 3 T cell receptor beta chains reported below all come from one sample, sequenced in a study of T-cell memory formation after mild COVID-19. TCRdb reprocessed the 5' RACE reads with MiXCR, giving one entry per CDR3 protein. The sample holds 500,000 to 650,000 distinct CDR3 sequences, less than 25% seen once. The material sequenced was PBMCs or a T cell subset sorted from them (not recorded which). The receptors were sampled from an adult woman who had mild COVID-19 (a few samples of this study predate the infection). Cell type and time point are not known.

This chain connects TRBV6-1 to TRBJ2-7; D gene ambiguous. Trimming removed 0 bases from V and 2 bases from J, with 8 bases in between. The CDR3 loop spans 14 amino acids. Germline CDR1 MNHNS, CDR2 SASEGT. The CDR3 here is CASSEAHPTYEQYF. CDR3 sequence (DNA): TGTGCCAGCAGTGAAGCGCACCCGACCTACGAGCAGTACTTC.

This chain connects TRBV24-1 to TRBJ2-1; possibly TRBD1 for D (6 bases). The V end was cut by 5 bases, the J end by 7 bases, with 14 bases between. The germline V gene encodes CDR1 KGHDR and CDR2 SFDVKD. The CDR3 length is 14 residues. The DNA of the CDR3 is TGTGCCACCAGTGGGGCAGGTAGGGGGAATGAGCAGTTCTTC. This translates into CATSGAGRGNEQFF.

This clonotype was detected ten times or more. The CDR3 DNA reads TGTGCCACCAGCCCAACAGGTTCCTCCGCCTCTGGGGCCAACGTCCTGACTTTC. Its protein product is CATSPTGSSASGANVLTF. The V call is TRBV24-1, the J call TRBJ2-6, with D possibly being TRBD1 (5 bases). Germline V gene lookup returns CDR1 KGHDR and CDR2 SFDVKD. This CDR3 contains 18 residues. V was trimmed by 7 bases and J by 0 bases, leaving 18 bases between them.